This is a list of T cell receptor beta chains from one sample in a study of a mutant IDH1 vaccine in newly diagnosed glioma. The assay was immunoSEQ multiplex PCR, and TCRdb's table has in-frame clones only and misses some. The sample yields tens of thousands of clones, around 83% seen once. Antigens for these TCRs are unknown. The specimen was PBMCs, collected from a glioma patient whose treatment included an IDH1 peptide vaccine. The receptors were gathered from a woman aged 45-65 years with glioma. CDR3s include the opening cysteine and the closing phenylalanine or tryptophan. Fields, in order: CDR3 length, D gene, clone size, J gene, V gene, CDR3 protein, CDR3 DNA. A D gene is named only where the DNA matches it firmly. A row's size may be missing; if present it is once, few, many or a size class.

CDR3 length: 14; D gene: TRBD2; clone size: .; J gene: TRBJ2-1; V gene: TRBV27; CDR3 protein: CASSLSGSYNEQFF; CDR3 DNA: TGTGCCAGCAGCCTTAGCGGGTCTTACAATGAGCAGTTCTTC
CDR3 length: 16; D gene: .; clone size: .; J gene: TRBJ1-2; V gene: TRBV5-5; CDR3 protein: CASSLRGAANTYGYTF; CDR3 DNA: TGTGCCAGCAGCTTGCGGGGGGCGGCCAATACGTATGGCTACACCTTC
CDR3 length: 17; D gene: .; clone size: few; J gene: TRBJ1-1; V gene: TRBV18; CDR3 protein: CASSPREVRGKETEAFF; CDR3 DNA: TGTGCCAGCTCACCAAGAGAGGTCCGGGGTAAGGAAACTGAAGCTTTCTTT
CDR3 length: 13; D gene: .; clone size: .; J gene: TRBJ2-7; V gene: TRBV11-2; CDR3 protein: CASSLWQGDEQYF; CDR3 DNA: TGTGCCAGCAGCTTATGGCAGGGTGACGAGCAGTACTTC
CDR3 length: 17; D gene: .; clone size: .; J gene: TRBJ1-5; V gene: TRBV7-8; CDR3 protein: CASSLAWGSYSNQPQHF; CDR3 DNA: TGTGCCAGCAGCCTAGCCTGGGGGAGTTATAGCAATCAGCCCCAGCATTTT
CDR3 length: 13; D gene: .; clone size: .; J gene: TRBJ1-5; V gene: TRBV6-1; CDR3 protein: CAVTREVNQPQHF; CDR3 DNA: TGTGCGGTTACAAGGGAAGTCAATCAGCCCCAGCATTTT
CDR3 length: 14; D gene: .; clone size: .; J gene: TRBJ2-1; V gene: TRBV10-3; CDR3 protein: CAMKLGSSYNEQFF; CDR3 DNA: TGTGCCATGAAACTGGGGAGCTCCTACAATGAGCAGTTCTTC
CDR3 length: 17; D gene: TRBD2; clone size: .; J gene: TRBJ2-5; V gene: TRBV4-1; CDR3 protein: CASSQDRVLAGQETQYF; CDR3 DNA: TGCGCCAGCAGCCAAGATCGGGTACTAGCGGGCCAAGAGACCCAGTACTTC
CDR3 length: 12; D gene: TRBD2; clone size: .; J gene: TRBJ2-7; V gene: TRBV6-6; CDR3 protein: CGSGGQGDEQYF; CDR3 DNA: TGTGGGTCGGGAGGGCAAGGCGACGAGCAGTACTTC
CDR3 length: 14; D gene: .; clone size: .; J gene: TRBJ1-1; V gene: TRBV30; CDR3 protein: CAWSVGTRVPEAFF; CDR3 DNA: TGTGCCTGGAGTGTAGGGACAAGGGTCCCTGAAGCTTTCTTT
CDR3 length: 14; D gene: .; clone size: .; J gene: TRBJ2-1; V gene: TRBV11-3; CDR3 protein: CASSPSGRSNEQFF; CDR3 DNA: TGTGCCAGCAGCCCTAGTGGCAGGAGCAATGAGCAGTTCTTC
CDR3 length: 15; D gene: TRBD2; clone size: once; J gene: TRBJ2-7; V gene: TRBV5-1; CDR3 protein: CASSVNSGSYSEQYF; CDR3 DNA: TGCGCCAGCAGCGTAAATAGCGGGAGTTATTCCGAGCAGTACTTC
CDR3 length: 15; D gene: TRBD2; clone size: .; J gene: TRBJ2-7; V gene: TRBV7-9; CDR3 protein: CASSLGTSGSYEQYF; CDR3 DNA: TGTGCCAGCAGCCTGGGGACTAGCGGGAGTTACGAGCAGTACTTC
CDR3 length: 16; D gene: TRBD1; clone size: once; J gene: TRBJ2-1; V gene: TRBV14; CDR3 protein: CASSRSGTGGSNEQFF; CDR3 DNA: TGTGCCAGCAGCCGATCCGGGACAGGGGGTTCAAATGAGCAGTTCTTC
CDR3 length: 17; D gene: TRBD1; clone size: .; J gene: TRBJ2-3; V gene: TRBV27; CDR3 protein: CASSQRVRGLLPDTQYF; CDR3 DNA: TGTGCCAGCAGCCAAAGGGTCAGGGGGCTGCTCCCAGATACGCAGTATTTT
CDR3 length: 15; D gene: .; clone size: .; J gene: TRBJ2-1; V gene: TRBV27; CDR3 protein: CASRLDKLSYNEQFF; CDR3 DNA: TGTGCCAGCAGGCTTGATAAGCTATCCTACAATGAGCAGTTCTTC
CDR3 length: 15; D gene: .; clone size: .; J gene: TRBJ2-1; V gene: TRBV4-2; CDR3 protein: CASSQQGLSYNEQFF; CDR3 DNA: TGTGCCAGCAGCCAACAGGGCCTCTCCTACAATGAGCAGTTCTTC
CDR3 length: 14; D gene: TRBD2; clone size: .; J gene: TRBJ2-2; V gene: TRBV4-1; CDR3 protein: CASSQLGGTGELFF; CDR3 DNA: TGCGCCAGCAGCCAATTGGGGGGGACCGGGGAGCTGTTTTTT
CDR3 length: 15; D gene: TRBD1; clone size: .; J gene: TRBJ1-4; V gene: TRBV7-9; CDR3 protein: CASSLAGTGDEKLFF; CDR3 DNA: TGTGCCAGCAGCTTAGCCGGGACAGGGGACGAAAAACTGTTTTTT
CDR3 length: 18; D gene: TRBD2; clone size: .; J gene: TRBJ2-7; V gene: TRBV28; CDR3 protein: CASRPGHLVASGRSEQYF; CDR3 DNA: TGTGCCAGCAGACCGGGACACTTAGTCGCTAGCGGGAGATCCGAGCAGTACTTC
CDR3 length: 15; D gene: TRBD2; clone size: .; J gene: TRBJ2-5; V gene: TRBV18; CDR3 protein: CASSPGSGRAETQYF; CDR3 DNA: TGTGCCAGCTCACCGGGGAGCGGGAGAGCCGAGACCCAGTACTTC
CDR3 length: 13; D gene: .; clone size: few; J gene: TRBJ1-1; V gene: TRBV30; CDR3 protein: CAWTQQVNTEAFF; CDR3 DNA: TGTGCCTGGACTCAGCAGGTGAACACTGAAGCTTTCTTT
CDR3 length: 14; D gene: .; clone size: .; J gene: TRBJ1-1; V gene: TRBV19; CDR3 protein: CASSLVLGNTEAFF; CDR3 DNA: TGTGCCAGTAGTTTAGTCCTCGGGAACACTGAAGCTTTCTTT
CDR3 length: 16; D gene: .; clone size: .; J gene: TRBJ1-3; V gene: TRBV7-8; CDR3 protein: CASSQQARGSGNTIYF; CDR3 DNA: TGTGCCAGCAGCCAGCAGGCCAGGGGCTCTGGAAACACCATATATTTT
CDR3 length: 13; D gene: .; clone size: .; J gene: TRBJ1-1; V gene: TRBV9; CDR3 protein: CASSVGGLTEAFF; CDR3 DNA: TGTGCCAGCAGCGTAGGGGGGTTAACTGAAGCTTTCTTT
CDR3 length: 18; D gene: .; clone size: .; J gene: TRBJ1-3; V gene: TRBV10-3; CDR3 protein: CAISPQQGTLFSGNTIYF; CDR3 DNA: TGTGCCATCAGTCCCCAGCAGGGCACTCTTTTCTCTGGAAACACCATATATTTT
CDR3 length: 13; D gene: .; clone size: .; J gene: TRBJ1-1; V gene: TRBV28; CDR3 protein: CASSLYRETEAFF; CDR3 DNA: TGTGCCAGCAGTTTATATAGGGAAACTGAAGCTTTCTTT
CDR3 length: 13; D gene: TRBD2; clone size: .; J gene: TRBJ2-5; V gene: TRBV7-9; CDR3 protein: CASSRGGGETQYF; CDR3 DNA: TGTGCCAGCAGCCGGGGGGGAGGCGAGACCCAGTACTTC
CDR3 length: 16; D gene: .; clone size: .; J gene: TRBJ2-2; V gene: TRBV28; CDR3 protein: CASSPGFFRNTGELFF; CDR3 DNA: TGTGCCAGCAGTCCAGGATTCTTTAGGAACACCGGGGAGCTGTTTTTT
CDR3 length: 14; D gene: .; clone size: .; J gene: TRBJ2-7; V gene: TRBV5-1; CDR3 protein: CASSFETWSNEQYF; CDR3 DNA: TGCGCCAGCAGCTTTGAAACATGGTCGAACGAGCAGTACTTC
CDR3 length: 13; D gene: .; clone size: .; J gene: TRBJ1-1; V gene: TRBV19; CDR3 protein: CASGRVVGTEAFF; CDR3 DNA: TGTGCCAGTGGCAGGGTTGTGGGAACTGAAGCTTTCTTT
CDR3 length: 14; D gene: TRBD1; clone size: .; J gene: TRBJ1-6; V gene: TRBV5-1; CDR3 protein: CASSRDRANSPLHF; CDR3 DNA: TGCGCCAGCAGCCGGGACAGGGCTAATTCACCCCTCCACTTT
CDR3 length: 18; D gene: .; clone size: .; J gene: TRBJ1-4; V gene: TRBV10-3; CDR3 protein: CAISESWGPTDPNEKLFF; CDR3 DNA: TGTGCCATCAGTGAGTCCTGGGGTCCCACAGATCCCAATGAAAAACTGTTTTTT
CDR3 length: 16; D gene: .; clone size: .; J gene: TRBJ1-6; V gene: TRBV27; CDR3 protein: CASTPLMSSYNSPLHF; CDR3 DNA: TGTGCCAGCACCCCACTGATGAGCTCCTATAATTCACCCCTCCACTTT
CDR3 length: 16; D gene: TRBD1; clone size: .; J gene: TRBJ2-5; V gene: TRBV28; CDR3 protein: CASSLSYRGRGETQYF; CDR3 DNA: TGTGCCAGCAGTTTATCCTACAGGGGGCGAGGTGAGACCCAGTACTTC
CDR3 length: 14; D gene: .; clone size: .; J gene: TRBJ1-2; V gene: TRBV6-5; CDR3 protein: CASSRGHRNYGYTF; CDR3 DNA: TGTGCCAGCAGTAGGGGACACCGAAACTATGGCTACACCTTC
CDR3 length: 14; D gene: TRBD2; clone size: .; J gene: TRBJ2-1; V gene: TRBV10-1; CDR3 protein: CASSKSGSGYEQFF; CDR3 DNA: TGCGCCAGCAGCAAAAGCGGGAGTGGGTATGAGCAGTTCTTC
CDR3 length: 14; D gene: TRBD1; clone size: .; J gene: TRBJ2-7; V gene: TRBV28; CDR3 protein: CASTIQGTSYEQYF; CDR3 DNA: TGTGCCAGCACTATACAGGGGACATCCTACGAGCAGTACTTC
CDR3 length: 15; D gene: TRBD1; clone size: .; J gene: TRBJ2-7; V gene: TRBV4-1; CDR3 protein: CASSHQTGPQGEQYF; CDR3 DNA: TGCGCCAGCAGCCACCAGACAGGGCCCCAGGGCGAGCAGTACTTC
CDR3 length: 16; D gene: TRBD1; clone size: .; J gene: TRBJ2-3; V gene: TRBV2; CDR3 protein: CASREMTGVRTDTQYF; CDR3 DNA: TGTGCCAGCAGGGAAATGACAGGGGTCCGCACAGATACGCAGTATTTT
CDR3 length: 13; D gene: .; clone size: few; J gene: TRBJ1-5; V gene: TRBV5-1; CDR3 protein: CASSAEFGQPQHF; CDR3 DNA: TGCGCCAGCAGCGCCGAGTTCGGTCAGCCCCAGCATTTT
CDR3 length: 17; D gene: TRBD2; clone size: .; J gene: TRBJ2-4; V gene: TRBV11-2; CDR3 protein: CASRTIAGAPAKNIQYF; CDR3 DNA: TGTGCCAGCAGAACTATAGCGGGGGCTCCAGCCAAAAACATTCAGTACTTC
CDR3 length: 17; D gene: TRBD1; clone size: .; J gene: TRBJ2-3; V gene: TRBV7-9; CDR3 protein: CASSLGTGGRSTDTQYF; CDR3 DNA: TGTGCCAGCAGCTTAGGGACAGGGGGGAGAAGCACAGATACGCAGTATTTT
CDR3 length: 14; D gene: .; clone size: .; J gene: TRBJ2-3; V gene: TRBV21-1; CDR3 protein: CARRRGEGTDTQYF; CDR3 DNA: TGTGCCAGAAGGAGGGGGGAGGGCACAGATACGCAGTATTTT
CDR3 length: 8; D gene: .; clone size: .; J gene: TRBJ1-1; V gene: TRBV27; CDR3 protein: CAVAGTFF; CDR3 DNA: TGTGCCGTAGCCGGTACTTTCTTT
CDR3 length: 16; D gene: .; clone size: once; J gene: TRBJ2-3; V gene: TRBV4-2; CDR3 protein: CASSQESRRVTDTQYF; CDR3 DNA: TGTGCCAGCAGCCAAGAATCCCGCCGGGTCACAGATACGCAGTATTTT
CDR3 length: 16; D gene: .; clone size: .; J gene: TRBJ1-1; V gene: TRBV7-2; CDR3 protein: CASSPAGRGGNTEAFF; CDR3 DNA: TGTGCCAGCAGCCCCGCGGGGCGAGGGGGGAACACTGAAGCTTTCTTT
CDR3 length: 12; D gene: .; clone size: .; J gene: TRBJ2-7; V gene: TRBV28; CDR3 protein: CASSGNYNEQYF; CDR3 DNA: TGTGCCAGCAGTGGGAACTATAACGAGCAGTACTTC
CDR3 length: 15; D gene: .; clone size: .; J gene: TRBJ1-1; V gene: TRBV5-1; CDR3 protein: CASSLMGSLNTEAFF; CDR3 DNA: TGCGCCAGCAGCTTGATGGGCAGTTTGAACACTGAAGCTTTCTTT
CDR3 length: 14; D gene: .; clone size: .; J gene: TRBJ1-6; V gene: TRBV7-9; CDR3 protein: CASRPGESSSPLHF; CDR3 DNA: TGTGCCAGCAGGCCAGGGGAAAGTAGTTCACCCCTCCACTTT
CDR3 length: 16; D gene: TRBD2; clone size: .; J gene: TRBJ2-1; V gene: TRBV5-1; CDR3 protein: CASSPALAGEDNEQFF; CDR3 DNA: TGCGCCAGCAGCCCCGCACTAGCGGGAGAGGACAATGAGCAGTTCTTC
CDR3 length: 14; D gene: .; clone size: .; J gene: TRBJ1-2; V gene: TRBV19; CDR3 protein: CASSPAGATYGYTF; CDR3 DNA: TGTGCCAGTAGTCCGGCCGGTGCGACCTATGGCTACACCTTC
CDR3 length: 17; D gene: TRBD1; clone size: .; J gene: TRBJ2-6; V gene: TRBV4-2; CDR3 protein: CASSPGQGAPGANVLTF; CDR3 DNA: TGTGCCAGCAGCCCGGGACAGGGGGCGCCTGGGGCCAACGTCCTGACTTTC
CDR3 length: 15; D gene: TRBD1; clone size: .; J gene: TRBJ1-4; V gene: TRBV19; CDR3 protein: CASTRPRDSGEKLFF; CDR3 DNA: TGTGCCAGTACTCGACCCCGGGACAGTGGAGAAAAACTGTTTTTT